These 10 T cell receptor beta chains came from one sample sequenced in a study of early T cells in non-severe SARS-CoV-2 infection. TCRdb re-called the 5' RACE reads with MiXCR, one entry per CDR3 protein. The repertoire holds 90,000 to 120,000 distinct CDR3 sequences, with 9% to 13% as singletons. Sequenced material: whole blood. These receptors all stem from an adult who was a healthcare worker with PCR-confirmed SARS-CoV-2 infection or an uninfected control (not recorded which).

This clonotype was seen many times. The genes are TRBV7-6 and TRBJ2-2; maybe TRBD2 (5 bases). Germline CDR1 and CDR2: SGHVS and FNYEAQ. V was shortened by 10 bases and J by 0 bases, with 12 bases between the two germline ends. CDR3 size: 14 residues. The chain's CDR3 is CAIRPGANTGELFF. The CDR3 coding sequence is TGTGCCATCCGTCCCGGGGCGAACACCGGGGAGCTGTTTTTT.

For this clonotype: A much larger clone differs from this one at a single base, so this may be a read error. The chain has TRBV18 and TRBJ1-5; no firm D call. CDR1 and CDR2 from the germline V gene are KGHSH and LQKENI. The CDR3 is 13 amino acids. CDR3 residues: CASSPLDNQLQHF. CDR3 sequence (DNA): TGTGCCAGCTCACCACTGGATAATCAGCTCCAGCATTTT.

This clonotype was seen a few times. The genes are TRBV23-1 and TRBJ1-5; no clear D gene. TRBV23-1 is labeled an ORF, and its function is uncertain. V lost 0 bases, J lost 1 base, and 7 bases lay in between. The CDR3 totals 15 residues. CDR3 in DNA: TGCGCCAGCAGTCAATCGGCAGGAAGCAATCAGCCCCAGCATTTT. It yields the protein CASSQSAGSNQPQHF.

This chain joins TRBV6-5 and TRBJ2-3, with D perhaps matching TRBD2 (7 bases). The germline CDR1 and CDR2 sequences are MNHEY and SVGAGI. The CDR3 covers 14 residues. The V end was cut by 6 bases, the J end by 2 bases, with 12 bases between. CDR3 bases: TGTGCCAGCAGCCGGGGGGCGACCACAGATACGCAGTATTTT. This translates into CASSRGATTDTQYF.

This clonotype was observed at least ten times. The rearrangement uses TRBV7-9 and TRBJ1-2; D unclear. Trimming pared 6 bases from V and 1 base from J, leaving 12 bases between. The CDR3 has 14 residues. Germline V gives CDR1 SEHNR, CDR2 FQNEAQ (reference sequence). CDR3 loop: CASSFAGINYGYTF. The CDR3 nucleotides are TGTGCCAGCAGTTTCGCCGGGATTAACTATGGCTACACCTTC.

This clonotype was detected only a few times. The chain has TRBV12-3 or TRBV12-4 and TRBJ1-2; D ambiguous. Trimming cost V 7 bases and J 5 bases, with 11 bases left between them. The CDR3 sequence is 12 residues long. The CDR3 nucleotides are TGTGCCAGCATTCGGGCCGGATATGGCTACACCTTC. Encoded protein: CASIRAGYGYTF.

This clonotype was counted ten times or more. V is TRBV20-1 and J is TRBJ2-1, with 10 bases fitting TRBD2. The CDR3 sequence is 14 residues long. Germline CDR1 DFQATT, CDR2 SNEGSKA (reference sequence). Unmatched junction bases numbered 9, after V lost 4 bases and J lost 9 bases. Here the CDR3 reads CSAITSGRAGEQFF. CDR3 bases: TGCAGTGCTATAACCAGCGGGAGGGCCGGTGAGCAGTTCTTC.

The chain combines TRBV7-9 with TRBJ2-1; the match to TRBD2 covers 8 bases. The CDR3 contains 15 residues. Germline values: CDR1 SEHNR, CDR2 FQNEAQ (reference sequence). J gave up 5 bases and V 5 bases, and 8 bases lay outside the gene matches. The CDR3 protein is CASSPPRLANNEQFF. The CDR3 DNA reads TGTGCCAGCAGCCCCCCTCGACTAGCGAACAATGAGCAGTTCTTC.

This clonotype turned up a few times. The chain has TRBV2 and TRBJ1-5; 7 positions match TRBD1. The CDR3 length is 15 residues. The germline V gene encodes CDR1 SNHLY and CDR2 FYNNEI. The ends lost 3 bases at V and 4 bases at J; junction bases unmatched: 6. CDR3 region: CASSEAGTANQPQHF. The CDR3 region has the DNA TGTGCCAGCAGTGAGGCTGGGACAGCGAATCAGCCCCAGCATTTT. The full variable domain, its missing parts supplied by reference TRBV2 and TRBJ1-5, is EPEVTQTPSHQVTQMGQEVILRCVPISNHLYFYWYRQILGQKVEFLVSFYNNEISEKSEIFDDQFSVERPDGSNFTLKIRSTKLEDSAMYFCASSEAGTANQPQHFGDGTRLSIL.

This clonotype showed up just a few times. The CDR3 sequence: CASSQEGGDWNQPQHF. CDR3 coding DNA: TGTGCCAGCAGCCAAGAAGGAGGGGATTGGAATCAGCCCCAGCATTTT. The chain joins TRBV4-2 to TRBJ1-5; TRBD1 is a possible D gene (5 bases). CDR3 length: 16 amino acids. The germline gives CDR1 LGHNA, CDR2 YNFKEQ. Deletions cut 0 bases from V and 4 bases from J, with 13 bases between.